This T cell receptor beta chain was sequenced during a study of blood T cells in healthy people across ages. Trimming stripped 5 bases from V and 10 bases from J, with 15 bases between. CDR3 length: 12 residues. Germline V gives CDR1 DFQATT, CDR2 SNEGSKA (reference sequence). A J-beta primer mix and a sample-barcoded 5' primer were used in a second PCR of about 7 to 12 cycles. TCRdb passed the 5' RACE reads through MiXCR, listing each CDR3 protein once. In the table there are approximately 1,100,000 distinct CDR3 sequences, less than 50% of which are singletons. This TCR came from a woman aged 55-70 years in good health. Sequencing was performed on blood. V gene TRBV20-1 combines with J gene TRBJ2-1; unclear D gene. The CDR3 spells CSAYALSPEQFF. CDR3 nucleotides: TGCAGTGCTTATGCCCTCAGTCCCGAGCAGTTCTTC.